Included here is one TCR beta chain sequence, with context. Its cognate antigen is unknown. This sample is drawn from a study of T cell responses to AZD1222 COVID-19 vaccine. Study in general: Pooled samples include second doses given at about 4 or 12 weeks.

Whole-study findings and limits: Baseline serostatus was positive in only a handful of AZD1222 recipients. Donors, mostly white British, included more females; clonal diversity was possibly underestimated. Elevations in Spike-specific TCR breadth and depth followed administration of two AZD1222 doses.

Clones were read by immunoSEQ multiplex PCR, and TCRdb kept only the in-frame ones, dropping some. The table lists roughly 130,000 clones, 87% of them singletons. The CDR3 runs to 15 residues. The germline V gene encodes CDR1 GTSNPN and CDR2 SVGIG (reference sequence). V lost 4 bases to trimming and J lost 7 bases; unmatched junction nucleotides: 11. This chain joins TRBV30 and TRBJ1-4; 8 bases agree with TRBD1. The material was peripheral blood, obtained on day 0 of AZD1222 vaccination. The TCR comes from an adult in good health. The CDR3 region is CAWTNTGGSVEKLFF. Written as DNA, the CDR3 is TGTGCCTGGACTAATACAGGGGGTTCAGTTGAAAAACTGTTTTTT.